The TCR beta chain described here comes from a study of cytomegalovirus exposure and HLA in healthy donors. CDR1 is LNHDA, CDR2 SQIVND, per germline (reference sequence). The ends lost 3 bases at V and 7 bases at J; junction bases unmatched: 1. The CDR3 is 13 amino acids. Comment on this clone: The sample holds other DNA sequences that translate to the same CDR3.

PCR amplification relied on 60 Vbeta primers (plus 13 Jbeta primers). Produced via immunoSEQ multiplex PCR; TCRdb's table is partial and in-frame only. The data show roughly 200,000 clones, with 65% to 90% seen just once and approximately 2.1% held by the top ten. The sequenced sample was PBMCs. The receptor was derived from a woman between 45 and 65 years old in good health and CMV-seronegative. The V call is TRBV19, the J call TRBJ2-7, with 12 bases aligning to TRBD2. CDR3 sequence (DNA): TGTGCCAGTAGTATGACTAGCGGGGGAGAGCAGTACTTC. Its translation: CASSMTSGGEQYF.